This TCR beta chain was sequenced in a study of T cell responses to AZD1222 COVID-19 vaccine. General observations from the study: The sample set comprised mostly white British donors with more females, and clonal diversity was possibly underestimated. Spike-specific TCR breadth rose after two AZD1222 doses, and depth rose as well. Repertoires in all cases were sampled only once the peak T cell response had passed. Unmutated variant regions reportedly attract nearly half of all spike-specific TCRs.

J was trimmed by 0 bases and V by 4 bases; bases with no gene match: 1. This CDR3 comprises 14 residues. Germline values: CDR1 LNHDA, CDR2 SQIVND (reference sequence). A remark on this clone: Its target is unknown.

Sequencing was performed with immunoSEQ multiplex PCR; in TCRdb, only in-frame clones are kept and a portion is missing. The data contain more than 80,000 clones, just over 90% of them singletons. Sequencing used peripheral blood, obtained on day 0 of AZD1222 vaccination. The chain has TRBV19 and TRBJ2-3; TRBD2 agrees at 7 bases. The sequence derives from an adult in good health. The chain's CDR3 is CASSRGGSTDTQYF. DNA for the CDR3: TGTGCCAGTAGTAGGGGAGGGAGCACAGATACGCAGTATTTT.